This T cell receptor (beta chain) is from a study of blood T cell repertoires in COVID-19 (dated by TCRdb to 2018 to 2021). Some background on the complete study: Samples covering the acute and convalescent phases of COVID-19 were provided by collaborators in the United States, Italy and Spain. The material from the prospective study consisted of cDNA or gDNA derived from T cells, B-cell-depleted T cells, or PBMCs. Subjects who had been exposed to COVID-19, were actively infected with it, or had recovered from it provided the deeply sampled blood TCRbeta repertoires that made up the dataset. The repertoires were released in a freely available public database meant as a resource for research on the immune response to SARS-CoV-2. Samples came from the ongoing ImmuneRACE study (first 160 participants) plus 1,254 subjects from 6 global collaborators. The sample metadata nearly always contained a de-identified subject ID, COVID-19 status, age in years and sex. Where HLA class I and class II types were available, the types were taken from metadata supplied by the sample provider, not from assay-based typing. On the study overall, not on this receptor specifically: Clinical and demographic metadata were provided uncurated, with the amount varying by source and participant.

About this clone: Its antigen is still unknown. Qualities for individual bases were not recorded, and no much larger clone is one base off.

Collaborating institutions collected whole blood in K2EDTA tubes following their own protocols. For TCRbeta analysis, collaborator samples were shipped as frozen whole blood, as isolated PBMCs, or as DNA extracted from either sample type. TCRbeta CDR3 regions were amplified from genomic DNA by means of the immunoSEQ Assay, a bias-controlled multiplex PCR. As for the original processing: The number of nucleated cells in each sample was estimated from the amplification of reference gene primers within the assay. To quantify the absolute abundance of each unique TCRbeta CDR3 rearrangement, sequence reads were collapsed and filtered. For each sample, productive Simpson clonality was calculated by taking the square root of Simpson's diversity index across productive rearrangements. In its TCRdb copy, this immuneACCESS table keeps in-frame sequences only and misses some clones. Where compared with another copy, unresolved V genes explain less than half of these, and the others have no known cause. That table is the source of V, J and clone size, and D and trimming were worked out from the DNA. Within this sample are under 200,000 clones, with less than 90% of them counted one time only. The ten largest make up less than 15% of the sample.

The receptor's source is a man aged 18 to 29 with active or convalescent COVID-19. Sequenced: peripheral blood.

At the DNA level, the sequence is TGTGCCAGCAGTGATAACCCTGGGGGGAACTATGGCTACACCTTC. It is translated as CASSDNPGGNYGYTF. Rearrangement joined TRBV6-1 to TRBJ1-2; D gene: possibly TRBD1, on 5 matching bases. The trim is 3 bases for V and 2 bases for J, with a gap of 13 bases between the germline ends. CDR1 and CDR2 were assigned from the germline V gene as MNHNS and SASEGT. Measured from the cysteine to the phenylalanine, the CDR3 is 15 residues long. Solely the CDR3 DNA is kept, with 45 bases framed from the first base.